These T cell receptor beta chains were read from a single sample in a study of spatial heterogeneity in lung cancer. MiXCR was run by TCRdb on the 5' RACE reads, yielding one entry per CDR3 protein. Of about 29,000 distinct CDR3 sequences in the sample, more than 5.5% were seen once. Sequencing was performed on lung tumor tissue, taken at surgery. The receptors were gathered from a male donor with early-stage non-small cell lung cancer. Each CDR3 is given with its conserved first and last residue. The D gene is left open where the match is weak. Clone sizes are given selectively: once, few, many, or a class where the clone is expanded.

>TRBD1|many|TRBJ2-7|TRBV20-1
TGCAGTGCTAGAGTGGGGACAGGGGCCCACCAGCAGTACTTC
CSARVGTGAHQQYF
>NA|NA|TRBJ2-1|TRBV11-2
TGTGCCAGCAGCTTAGATCGGGGGCCCTACGAACAGTTCTTC
CASSLDRGPYEQFF
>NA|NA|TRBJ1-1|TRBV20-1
TGCAGTGTTGTCAGGGAGGGGATGAACACTGAAGCTTTCTTT
CSVVREGMNTEAFF
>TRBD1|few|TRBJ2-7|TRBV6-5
TGTGCCAGCAAGTCCCCCAGGGACAGCTACTACGAGCAGTACTTC
CASKSPRDSYYEQYF
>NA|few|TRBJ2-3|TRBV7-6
TGTGCCAGCAGCGCCTACGAGGGCACAGATACGCAGTATTTT
CASSAYEGTDTQYF
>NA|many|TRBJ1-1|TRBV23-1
TGCGCCAGTAGACCTCCCAATGAAGCAACTGAAGCTTTCTTT
CASRPPNEATEAFF
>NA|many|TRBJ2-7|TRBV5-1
TGCGCCAGCAGCGAACAGGTGATCTCCTACGAGCAGTACTTC
CASSEQVISYEQYF
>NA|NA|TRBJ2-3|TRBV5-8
TGTGCCAGCAGCTTAGTAACAGCATACACAGATACGCAGTATTTT
CASSLVTAYTDTQYF
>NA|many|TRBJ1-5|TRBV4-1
TGCGCCAGCAGCCAAGTTTCGGGGACCCAGCCCCAGCATTTT
CASSQVSGTQPQHF
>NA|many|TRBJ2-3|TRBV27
TGTGCCAGCAGTGTCTTAGCGACAGATACGCAGTATTTT
CASSVLATDTQYF
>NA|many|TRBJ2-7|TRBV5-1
TGCGCCAGCAGATTCCTTTGGGACGGTCCCTACGAGCAGTACTTC
CASRFLWDGPYEQYF
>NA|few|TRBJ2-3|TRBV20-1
TGCAGTGCTAGAGATCAAACAGATACGCAGTATTTT
CSARDQTDTQYF
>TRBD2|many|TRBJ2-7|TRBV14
TGTGCCAGCAGTCGCGGACTAGCGGGGGGACGATACTCCTACGAGCAGTACTTC
CASSRGLAGGRYSYEQYF
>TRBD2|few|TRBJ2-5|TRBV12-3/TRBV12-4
TGTGCCAGCAGTTTTGGACTAGCGGGGGAAATCCAAGAGACCCAGTACTTC
CASSFGLAGEIQETQYF
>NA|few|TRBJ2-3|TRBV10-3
TGTGCCACTTCGACAGGTGATGATGCGGATACGCAGTATTTT
CATSTGDDADTQYF
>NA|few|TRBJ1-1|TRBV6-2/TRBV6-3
TGTGCCAGCAGTTTCGTTCAGGGGTTGACTGAAGCTTTCTTT
CASSFVQGLTEAFF
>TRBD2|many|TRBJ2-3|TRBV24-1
TGTGCCACCAGTGATTTGGGCCTAGCGGGGATAGATACGCAGTATTTT
CATSDLGLAGIDTQYF
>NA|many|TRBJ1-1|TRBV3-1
TGTGCCAGCAGCCACCTGGGGAGTACTGAAGCTTTCTTT
CASSHLGSTEAFF
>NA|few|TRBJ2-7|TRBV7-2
TGTGCCAGCAGCCCAGGAGGGTCTTCCTACGAGCAGTACTTC
CASSPGGSSYEQYF
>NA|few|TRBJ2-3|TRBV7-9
TGTGCCAGCAGAACGGACGGTGATACGCAGTATTTT
CASRTDGDTQYF
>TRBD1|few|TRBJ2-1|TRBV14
TGTGCCAGCAGCGGCGTAGGGGGCGCGGCTGAGCAGTTCTTC
CASSGVGGAAEQFF
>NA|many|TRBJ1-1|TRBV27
TGTGCCAGTTCTACTCGAGGGAACACTGAAGCTTTCTTT
CASSTRGNTEAFF
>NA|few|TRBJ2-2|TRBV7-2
TGTGCCAGCAGCTCGATCAGGGCCGGGGAGCTGTTTTTT
CASSSIRAGELFF
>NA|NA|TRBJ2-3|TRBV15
TGTGCCACCAGCGGCCTACTAGGGCACCCGATTCCCACACATACGCAGTATTTT
CATSGLLGHPIPTHTQYF
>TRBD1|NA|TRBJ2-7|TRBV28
TGTGCCAGCAGTTCCCCGACAGGGAGCTCCTACGAGCAGTACTTC
CASSSPTGSSYEQYF
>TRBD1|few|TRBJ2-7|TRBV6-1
TGTGCCAGCACTGGACAGGGCCAAGTTGGGGAGCAGTACTTC
CASTGQGQVGEQYF
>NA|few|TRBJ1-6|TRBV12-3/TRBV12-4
TGTGCCAGCAGCTCCGCTCAGGGAATAGATAATTCACCCCTCCACTTT
CASSSAQGIDNSPLHF
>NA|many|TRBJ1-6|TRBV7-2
TGTGCCAGCAGCCCGGACGGGAATTCACCCCTCCACTTT
CASSPDGNSPLHF
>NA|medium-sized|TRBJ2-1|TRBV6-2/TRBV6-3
TGTGCCATCCACGAGGGGAATTTGGATGAGCAGTTCTTC
CAIHEGNLDEQFF
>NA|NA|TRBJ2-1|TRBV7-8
TGTGCCAGCAGCTTAGCGCCGGGACCAGGAGGAATGAGGCGATTCTTC
CASSLAPGPGGMRRFF
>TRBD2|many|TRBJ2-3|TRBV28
TGTGCCAGCAGTGGGGGGGAAAGCACAGATACGCAGTATTTT
CASSGGESTDTQYF
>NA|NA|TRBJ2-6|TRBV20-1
TGCAGTGCCACAGAAAGAGCTGGGGCCAACGTCCTGACTTTC
CSATERAGANVLTF
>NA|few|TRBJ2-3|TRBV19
TGTGCCAGTAGTAAAATGACAGCCGGCACAGATACGCAGTATTTT
CASSKMTAGTDTQYF
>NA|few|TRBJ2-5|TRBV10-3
TGTGCCATCAGTGAGTCGGCGGGGGCGGAGACCCAGTACTTC
CAISESAGAETQYF
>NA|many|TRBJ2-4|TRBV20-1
TGCAGTGCTTTCAGGGTAGGGGAAAACATTCAGTACTTC
CSAFRVGENIQYF
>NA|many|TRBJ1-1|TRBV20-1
TGCAGTGCTAGGCGCATCACTCGGGACACTGAAGCTTTCTTT
CSARRITRDTEAFF
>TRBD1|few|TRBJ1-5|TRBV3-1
TGTGCCAGCACCCATTCAGGGGGAAATCAGCCCCAGCATTTT
CASTHSGGNQPQHF
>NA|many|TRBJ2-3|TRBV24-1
TGTGCCACCAGTGATCCCCGGGACTCGGATACGCAGTATTTT
CATSDPRDSDTQYF
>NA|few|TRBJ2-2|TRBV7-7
TGTGCTAGCAGCTTAGCGGAAGCCACCGGGGAGCTGTTTTTT
CASSLAEATGELFF
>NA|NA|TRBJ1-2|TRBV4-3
TGCGCCAGCAGCCAAGAGGTCAGGGCCGATCGCTACACCTTC
CASSQEVRADRYTF
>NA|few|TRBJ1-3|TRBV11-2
TGTGCCAGCAGCTCCCAAGCTGGAAACACCATATATTTT
CASSSQAGNTIYF
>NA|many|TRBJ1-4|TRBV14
TGTGCCAGCAGCCAAAACTATGCTAGCGTCGGGGAAAAACTGTTTTTT
CASSQNYASVGEKLFF
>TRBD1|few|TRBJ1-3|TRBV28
TGTGCCAGCAGTTCACCAGGGGGCGCGAACACCATATATTTT
CASSSPGGANTIYF
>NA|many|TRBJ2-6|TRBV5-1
TGCGCCAGCAGCTTGGTTTTTCTGGGCTCTGGGGCCAACGTCCTGACTTTC
CASSLVFLGSGANVLTF
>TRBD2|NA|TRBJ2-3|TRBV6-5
TGTGCCAGCAGAAAGCGGGGCGTTAGCACAGATACGCAGTATTTT
CASRKRGVSTDTQYF
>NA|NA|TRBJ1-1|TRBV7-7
TGTGCTAGCAGCTTAGATCGGGACACTGAAGCTTTCTTT
CASSLDRDTEAFF
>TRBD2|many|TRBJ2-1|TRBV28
TGTGCCAGCAGTTTTTCCGGGACTACTATAAACAATGAGCAGTTCTTC
CASSFSGTTINNEQFF
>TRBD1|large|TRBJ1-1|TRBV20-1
TGCAGTGCTAGAGATCCTGCAGGGGGCGCGGACACTGAAGCTTTCTTT
CSARDPAGGADTEAFF
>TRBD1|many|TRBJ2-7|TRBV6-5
TGTGCCAGCAACTTTAGACAGGGGGACTTCTACGAGCAGTACTTC
CASNFRQGDFYEQYF
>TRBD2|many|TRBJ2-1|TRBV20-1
TGCAGTGCTAGAGATCCGTCGACTAGCGGGGCCTACAATGAGCAGTTCTTC
CSARDPSTSGAYNEQFF
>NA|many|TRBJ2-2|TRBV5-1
TGCGCCAGCAGCTTTGGGGCGGCGAACACCGGGGAGCTGTTTTTT
CASSFGAANTGELFF
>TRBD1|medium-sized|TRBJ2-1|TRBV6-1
TGTGCCAGCAGTGAAGTCCGGACAGGGACCAATGAGCAGTTCTTC
CASSEVRTGTNEQFF
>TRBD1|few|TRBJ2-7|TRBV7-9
TGTGCCAGCAGCCTCCAAGGACAGGAGGACGAGCAGTACTTC
CASSLQGQEDEQYF